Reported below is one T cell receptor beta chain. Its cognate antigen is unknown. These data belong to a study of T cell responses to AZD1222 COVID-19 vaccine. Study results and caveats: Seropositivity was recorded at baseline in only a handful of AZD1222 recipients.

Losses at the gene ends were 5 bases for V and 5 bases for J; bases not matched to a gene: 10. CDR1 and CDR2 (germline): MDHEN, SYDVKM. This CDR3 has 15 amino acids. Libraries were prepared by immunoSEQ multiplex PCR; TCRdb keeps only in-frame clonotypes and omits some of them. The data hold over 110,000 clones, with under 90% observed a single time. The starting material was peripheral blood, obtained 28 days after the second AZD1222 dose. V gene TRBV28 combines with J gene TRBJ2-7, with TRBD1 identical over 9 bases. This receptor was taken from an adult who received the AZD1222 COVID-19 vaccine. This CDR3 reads CASSIGDRVFNEQYF. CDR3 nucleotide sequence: TGTGCCAGCAGTATTGGGGACAGGGTATTCAACGAGCAGTACTTC.